This T cell receptor beta chain originates from a study of T cells in Graves' hyperthyroidism and ophthalmopathy (dated by TCRdb to between 2018 and 2021). Concerning the study at large: Peripheral blood samples were taken at the time of initial diagnosis, prior to any treatment. TCR V-J signatures able to tell the groups apart were searched for in a discovery cohort of 90 to 100 patients, of whom over 40 had Graves' ophthalmopathy and some 60 had stable Graves' hyperthyroidism. An independent validation cohort of under 20 hyperthyroidism patients and approximately 15 patients who later progressed to ophthalmopathy tested prospective prediction of ophthalmopathy. For training and testing, the 80 to 100 patients in the discovery cohort were randomly divided in a 7:3 ratio. In more than 5 Graves' hyperthyroidism patients, the study also compared T-cell repertoires from thyroid tissue with T-cell repertoires from blood. Following sampling, methimazole starting at 30 mg daily was given to hyperthyroidism patients, and high-dose intravenous methylprednisolone was given to ophthalmopathy patients. The paper describes TCR Vbeta CDR3 sequencing of 140 or so peripheral blood samples, made up of 43 ophthalmopathy patients, around 73 hyperthyroidism patients and 17 progressor patients. The investigation overall reported the following: No statistical method was used to fix the sample size in advance, and group allocation was not hidden from the investigators. Most expanded thyroid clonotypes (frequency above 0.001) were also detected in blood, a finding suggesting that blood repertoires may reflect thyroid immune responses. In validation, the model predicted progression to ophthalmopathy a median of approximately 6.6 months before onset, with over 60% sensitivity and nearly 75% specificity. A 13 V-J signature model separated ophthalmopathy from stable hyperthyroidism, with about 90% sensitivity and roughly 84% specificity in cross-validation and 80%/75% in testing.

TCR beta CDR3 regions were amplified from RNA transcripts. For the first round of RT-PCR on the TCR CDR3, the HTBI primer set was used together with the Qiagen OneStep RT-PCR kit. A second multiplex PCR round built the libraries, followed by size selection and purification. Sequencing of the libraries was done on an Illumina HiSeq2000 using paired-end 100 bp reads. Concerning the study's data processing: Raw data were processed with SOAPnuke, discarding reads with adapters, uncalled bases, mean Phred below 15, or no exact constant-primer or identifier match. High-quality paired reads were merged using COPE v1.2.5, and each unique nucleotide sequence was defined as a clonotype. MiTCR v1.1 was used to align clonotypes to the IMGT TRBV, TRBD and TRBJ reference segments. Analysis was restricted to V-J combinations with a frequency above 0.0001, which covered roughly 99% of repertoires. The TCS score was defined as F50 (clonal expansion) divided by E x V (chaos), with BLOSUM62-based TCRdist calculated between CDR3 peptides within each V-J. Welch's t-statistics and random forest reduced around 550 V-J features to 10 to 15, which were used in a naive Bayes classifier (R e1071). The Morisita-Horn index was used to measure how similar the thyroid and blood repertoires were. TCRdb applied fastp at Q25 and MiXCR to the public reads, then kept only in-frame beta chains. Rows matching on CDR3 protein sequence are summarized as one entry with the most common DNA and genes. These V and J calls are TCRdb output, not the study's own analysis. The sample table records roughly 560,000 distinct CDR3 sequences; roughly 15% of these occur just once. The ten biggest clones cover 3.5% to 4.5% of the sample.

Measured from the cysteine to the phenylalanine, the CDR3 is 15 residues long. This entry keeps only the CDR3 DNA: 45 bases, framed from base 1. The trim is 3 bases for V and 0 bases for J, with a gap of 11 bases between the germline ends. Taken from the germline V gene, the CDR1 and CDR2 loops are SNHLY and FYNNEI. This clonotype was observed at least ten times. No cognate antigen has been identified for it. No qualities accompany the bases; no much larger clone lies one base away. In the ophthalmopathy patients, disease was moderately to severely active, with a Clinical Activity Score of 3 or more, a NOSPECS grade of 4 or more, and a duration of less than 3 months. The study excluded patients with uncontrolled infections, other autoimmune diseases, pregnancy or lactation. Diagnoses were established on the basis of clinical symptoms, serum thyroxine and TRAb, thyroid ultrasound, and orbital computed tomography. Ficoll-Paque density gradient centrifugation was used to isolate PBMCs from under 11 ml of fresh peripheral blood. Total RNA was extracted with Trizol reagent, and quality was checked on an Agilent 2100 Bioanalyzer.

The chain couples TRBV2 to TRBJ1-1; the D gene is possibly TRBD1, with 6 bases matching. This clonotype was sampled from a middle-aged woman with Graves' ophthalmopathy. The sample consisted of blood. This receptor has the CDR3 CASSEDRLMNTEAFF. DNA sequence: TGTGCCAGCAGTGAGGACAGACTCATGAACACTGAAGCTTTCTTT.